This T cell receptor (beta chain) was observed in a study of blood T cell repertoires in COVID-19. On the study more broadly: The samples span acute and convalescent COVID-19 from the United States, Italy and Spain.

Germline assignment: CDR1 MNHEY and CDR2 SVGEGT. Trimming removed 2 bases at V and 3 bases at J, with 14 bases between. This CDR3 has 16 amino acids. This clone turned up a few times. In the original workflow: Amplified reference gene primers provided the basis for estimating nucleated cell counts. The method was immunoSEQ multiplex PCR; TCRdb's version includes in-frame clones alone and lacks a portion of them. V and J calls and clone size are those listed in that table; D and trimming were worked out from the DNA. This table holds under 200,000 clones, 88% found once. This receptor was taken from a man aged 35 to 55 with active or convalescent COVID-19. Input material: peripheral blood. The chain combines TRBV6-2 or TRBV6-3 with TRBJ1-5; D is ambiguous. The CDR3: CASSYNPGGANQPQHF. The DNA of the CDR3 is TGTGCCAGCAGTTACAACCCGGGTGGCGCCAATCAGCCCCAGCATTTT.